This TCR beta chain was captured by sequencing in a study of post-analysis software for immune sequencing data. Study information: Multiple sclerosis in the patients followed relapsing-remitting, secondary progressive and progressive-relapsing courses. The study, taken as a whole, reports: Four or five TRBV segments (TRBV5-6, TRBV5-1 and TRBV20-1 among them) occurred more frequently in patients than in controls.

V was clipped by 5 bases and J by 2 bases, with 14 bases between them. The CDR3 contains 14 residues. Per the germline V gene, CDR1 is SGHRS and CDR2 is YFSETQ. Only a few counts were recorded for this clonotype. The antigen remains unidentified. The TCR beta cDNA libraries contained unique molecular identifiers. TCRdb reanalysed the PCR reads using MiXCR and keeps one entry per CDR3 protein. The sample carries 350,000 to 450,000 distinct CDR3 sequences, roughly 30% recorded once. V usage is TRBV5-1 and J usage is TRBJ2-7, with D possibly TRBD2 on 7 matching bases. The receptor comes from a girl aged 5-17 years with multiple sclerosis. Sequenced material: blood. CDR3 protein: CASSAGALAYEQYF. The CDR3 DNA reads TGCGCCAGCAGTGCGGGGGCCCTTGCCTACGAGCAGTACTTC.